These T cell receptor beta chains were read from a single sample in a study of shared clonotypes between healthy human individuals. Data came from immunoSEQ multiplex PCR; TCRdb stores just in-frame clones and leaves some out. The table includes some 380,000 clones, approximately 97% detected once. Sequenced input: memory CD8+ T cells sorted from blood. Receptor source: a man aged 30 to 39 in good health. The CDR3 runs from the conserved cysteine through the conserved F or W. Size is stated for part of the rows, as once, few or many counts, or as a class when the clone is expanded.

j_gene,v_gene,abundance,CDR3aa
TRBJ2-5,TRBV21-1,NA,CASSKEPGAHQETQYF
TRBJ1-1,TRBV20-1,once,CSARTDRGAFF
TRBJ2-3,TRBV10-1,NA,CASSDGLPYTDTQYF
TRBJ1-1,TRBV19,NA,CASQTMNTEAFF
TRBJ2-7,TRBV18,NA,CASSPFPEGDKQYF
TRBJ2-3,TRBV5-4,NA,CASWGSGGLTDTQYF
TRBJ2-1,TRBV7-9,NA,CASSRQYYNEQFF
TRBJ2-3,TRBV5-1,NA,CASSFRDNTDTQYF
TRBJ1-2,TRBV28,NA,CASSSDFPGRLGGYTF
TRBJ2-7,TRBV28,NA,CASSLFRDEQYF
TRBJ2-1,TRBV11-2,NA,CASSSPRYSYNEQFF
TRBJ2-4,TRBV28,NA,CASSSQTGGGNIQYF
TRBJ2-6,TRBV11-2,NA,CASSLGYSGANVLTF
TRBJ1-6,TRBV5-1,NA,CASSLGSANSPLHF
TRBJ1-2,TRBV28,NA,CASSADVYGYTF
TRBJ2-2,TRBV5-4,NA,CASSLGSGELFF
TRBJ2-2,TRBV7-9,NA,CASLENTGELFF
TRBJ2-7,TRBV4-1,NA,CASSQLVVSYEQYF
TRBJ1-1,TRBV10-2,NA,CASSDPAGDGNTEAFF
TRBJ2-2,TRBV10-3,NA,CAISESTTGELFF
TRBJ2-7,TRBV6-1,NA,CASSGHGTGLYEQYF
TRBJ2-2,TRBV7-3,NA,CASSLRAGELFF
TRBJ1-1,TRBV5-1,NA,CASSLLGDTEAFF
TRBJ2-7,TRBV7-8,NA,CASSLPSGLVPYEQYF
TRBJ2-5,TRBV18,NA,CASSPGGRETQYF
TRBJ2-7,TRBV5-8,NA,CASSPAVTGGPYEQYF
TRBJ2-1,TRBV6-1,NA,CASGYNEQFF
TRBJ2-4,TRBV5-1,once,CASSLRPGEKNIQYF
TRBJ2-7,TRBV6-1,NA,CASREGYEQYF
TRBJ2-1,TRBV10-3,NA,CALKTGTSERAEQFF
TRBJ2-3,TRBV7-8,once,CASSKAGVHTDTQYF
TRBJ2-5,TRBV6-1,NA,CASSVSTVQETQYF
TRBJ1-3,TRBV27,NA,CASPPPQPSNTIYF
TRBJ2-2,TRBV27,NA,CASSRTSGSGTGELFF
TRBJ1-1,TRBV25-1,NA,CASSEGGRSNTEAFF
NA,TRBV11-2,NA,CASIKGLAGGYEQYF
TRBJ2-1,TRBV2,NA,CASSVATGPNNEQFF
TRBJ2-3,TRBV7-9,NA,CASSLGGVTDTQYF
TRBJ1-5,TRBV19,NA,CASSIVGTVQPQHF
TRBJ2-7,TRBV4-1,NA,CASSRTALRWGEQYF
TRBJ1-1,TRBV5-4,NA,CASSFGGGIMNTEAFF
TRBJ2-1,TRBV10-3,NA,CAISAAGGSRNEQFF
TRBJ1-3,TRBV14,once,CASSRSGNTIYF
TRBJ2-3,TRBV11-3,NA,CASSLRSTDTQYF
TRBJ2-3,TRBV11-2,NA,CASSLIGGRTDTQYF